One and the same sample provided the 20 T cell receptor beta chains below, sequenced in a study of CD8 T cells in Susac syndrome. The RNA, about 0.45 to 1 ug, was put through reverse transcription using random hexamers. TCRdb re-called the immunoSEQ multiplex PCR reads through MiXCR, storing one row per CDR3 protein. The sample has 250,000 or so distinct CDR3 sequences, roughly 95% seen once. The material sequenced was CD4+ T cells from PBMCs. Receptors were obtained from a human donor with multiple sclerosis.

This clonotype has more than one count but fewer than ten. V is TRBV18 and J is TRBJ2-1; 7 bases align to TRBD1. The V and J ends lost 3 bases and 8 bases, in that order; junction bases with no gene match: 7. The CDR3 is 14 residues long. Germline V gene data show CDR1 as KGHSH and CDR2 as LQKENI. CDR3 bases: TGTGCCAGCTCACCCAGACAGGGCTCTGATGAGCAGTTCTTC. Translating it yields CASSPRQGSDEQFF.

For the CDR3, the DNA is TGTGCCAGCAGCCAACTAAACCCCGGGACTAGCGGGGGGGCCTACAATGAGCAGTTCTTC. Amino acid sequence: CASSQLNPGTSGGAYNEQFF. The genes are TRBV3-1 and TRBJ2-1, with 16 bases that match TRBD2. This CDR3 is 20 amino acids long. Germline CDR1 is LGHDT and CDR2 is YNNKEL (reference sequence). The V and J ends lost 2 bases and 2 bases, in that order; junction bases with no gene match: 9.

V and J are TRBV28 and TRBJ1-6; D ambiguous. V was cut by 6 bases and J by 0 bases, with 15 bases left in between. Per germline, CDR1 MDHEN and CDR2 SYDVKM. This CDR3 region has 17 residues. This CDR3 is CASSQVGQSSYNSPLHF. The CDR3 bases are TGTGCCAGCAGCCAGGTCGGCCAGAGCTCCTATAATTCACCCCTCCACTTT.

The CDR3 DNA sequence: TGTGCCACCAGTGACCCAAGCGTCACTAGCGGGCGGGCGACCCAGTACTTC. Protein: CATSDPSVTSGRATQYF. The genes are TRBV24-1 and TRBJ2-5; TRBD2 matches at 9 bases. Germline V gene sequence: CDR1 KGHDR, CDR2 SFDVKD. This CDR3 is 17 amino acids long. V shed 4 bases, J shed 7 bases, and the junction held 15 bases outside the gene matches.

In DNA, the CDR3 is TGTGCCAGCAGTTCATCGGGACTAGCGGGAGCGGTGAATGAGCAGTTCTTC. This translates into CASSSSGLAGAVNEQFF. V gene TRBV28 combines with J gene TRBJ2-1, with 14 bases matching TRBD2. The CDR3 is 17 amino acids. Germline CDR1 reads MDHEN; CDR2 reads SYDVKM. The V segment lost 4 bases and the J segment 7 bases; nucleotides outside the gene matches: 9.

The chain is built from TRBV7-9 and TRBJ1-4; TRBD1 might be the D (5 bases). The CDR3 runs 15 residues. Germline values: CDR1 SEHNR, CDR2 FQNEAQ (reference sequence). The V gene lost 8 bases and the J gene lost 8 bases, with 21 bases spanning the gap. This chain's CDR3 is CASLPGAREGEKLFF. CDR3 in DNA: TGTGCCAGCCTCCCCGGGGCCAGGGAGGGGGAAAAACTGTTTTTT.

The rearrangement links TRBV7-2 to TRBJ2-7, with TRBD2 matching 9 bases. The CDR3 length is 13 residues. V was pared by 6 bases and J by 2 bases, with 2 bases of the junction left unmatched. CDR1 is SGHTA, CDR2 FQGNSA, per germline. This chain's CDR3 is CASRGGGAYEQYF. In nucleotides, the CDR3 is TGTGCCAGCAGGGGCGGGGGGGCCTACGAGCAGTACTTC.

The chain joins TRBV4-1 to TRBJ2-6; D is unresolved. V gave up 3 bases and J gave up 4 bases, with 16 bases separating them. Looked up from germline, CDR1 is MGHRA and CDR2 is YSYEKL. CDR3 length: 17 amino acids. Here the CDR3 reads CASSHQLTHAGANVLTF. For the CDR3, the DNA is TGCGCCAGCAGCCACCAATTAACCCACGCCGGGGCCAACGTCCTGACTTTC.

The chain joins TRBV7-2 to TRBJ2-4; D might be TRBD2 (6 bases). The V end lost 1 base, the J end lost 3 bases, and 13 bases lay between the germline ends. Germline V gives CDR1 SGHTA, CDR2 FQGNSA. This CDR3 comprises 16 residues. CDR3 in DNA: TGTGCCAGCAGCTTAGTGGGGGGTCTTGGCAAAAACATTCAGTACTTC. Translation gives CASSLVGGLGKNIQYF.

The chain recombines TRBV10-3 with TRBJ2-3; no reliable D call. The germline gives CDR1 ENHRY, CDR2 SYGVKD. CDR3 length: 11 amino acids. The V gene lost 4 bases and the J gene lost 3 bases, with 2 bases spanning the gap. CDR3 loop: CAISGTDTQYF. In DNA form, the CDR3 reads TGTGCCATCAGTGGTACAGATACGCAGTATTTT.

The chain recombines TRBV9 with TRBJ2-2; D not resolved. This CDR3 contains 14 residues. From germline, CDR1 is SGDLS and CDR2 YYNGEE. Trimming pared 0 bases from V and 4 bases from J, leaving 7 bases between. The DNA of the CDR3 is TGTGCCAGCAGCGTAGAAGTCGCCACCGGGGAGCTGTTTTTT. Its translation is CASSVEVATGELFF.

This chain links TRBV27 with TRBJ1-4; no definite D call. CDR3 size: 15 residues. V dropped 5 bases and J dropped 0 bases, with 10 bases sitting between them. The germline CDR1 and CDR2 sequences are MNHEY and SMNVEV (reference sequence). Here the CDR3 DNA reads TGTGCCAGCAGTACCGGACCGGCAACTAATGAAAAACTGTTTTTT. Translation gives CASSTGPATNEKLFF.

This clonotype showed up just once. The genes are TRBV28 and TRBJ1-2; possible D gene TRBD1, 6 bases. There are 14 residues in the CDR3. Deletions cut 3 bases from V and 4 bases from J, with 12 bases between. Germline lookup yields CDR1 MDHEN and CDR2 SYDVKM. In DNA form, the CDR3 reads TGTGCCAGCAGTTTGACCTCAGGGGCCTATGGCTACACCTTC. Residues: CASSLTSGAYGYTF.

The J gene is TRBJ2-5, the V gene TRBV13, with 9 bases identical to TRBD1. This CDR3 has 15 residues. Per the germline V gene, CDR1 is PRHDT and CDR2 is FYEKMQ (reference sequence). Unmatched junction bases numbered 8, after V lost 4 bases and J lost 5 bases. The CDR3 sequence: CASSSQGAQRETQYF. CDR3 coding DNA: TGTGCCAGCAGCTCACAGGGGGCGCAGAGGGAGACCCAGTACTTC.

The genes are TRBV6-6 and TRBJ1-2, with D perhaps matching TRBD1 (5 bases). CDR1 is MNHNY and CDR2 is SVGAGI in the germline V gene (reference sequence). The CDR3 contains 13 residues. The V gene lost 5 bases and the J gene lost 6 bases, with 13 bases spanning the gap. The CDR3 DNA reads TGTGCCAGCAGTCCCTCTGCGGGGGATGGCTACACCTTC. Translation: CASSPSAGDGYTF.

This chain connects TRBV29-1 to TRBJ1-1, with D maybe TRBD1 (5 bases). The CDR3 contains 14 residues. Germline lookup yields CDR1 SQVTM and CDR2 ANQGSEA. V lost 5 bases, J lost 1 base, and 14 bases lay in between. The CDR3 nucleotides are TGCAGCGTTCTAATCGGTGGGGGGAACACTGAAGCTTTCTTT. Translated, it gives CSVLIGGGNTEAFF.

This chain links TRBV19 with TRBJ1-1, with D uncertain. Trimming took 5 bases from V and 5 from J, leaving 12 bases between them. There are 13 residues in the CDR3. CDR1 LNHDA and CDR2 SQIVND come from the germline V gene (reference sequence). CDR3 DNA: TGTGCCAGTAGTTCCCTGATGGAGACTGAAGCTTTCTTT. It encodes CASSSLMETEAFF.

V usage is TRBV7-9 and J usage is TRBJ1-4; 10 positions match TRBD1. J lost 8 bases, V lost 6 bases, and 12 bases had no gene match. This CDR3 region has 16 residues. Germline CDR1 and CDR2: SEHNR and FQNEAQ (reference sequence). CDR3 region: CASSSMTGTGVEKLFF. CDR3 DNA: TGTGCCAGCAGTTCCATGACCGGGACAGGGGTGGAAAAACTGTTTTTT. The entire variable domain, with the rest obtained from reference TRBV7-9 and TRBJ1-4, is as follows: DTGVSQNPRHKITKRGQNVTFRCDPISEHNRLYWYRQTLGQGPEFLTYFQNEAQLEKSRLLSDRFSAERPKGSFSTLEIQRTEQGDSAMYLCASSSMTGTGVEKLFFGSGTQLSVL.

The chain links TRBV5-1 to TRBJ2-7; D remains unclear. Germline lookup yields CDR1 SGHRS and CDR2 YFSETQ. CDR3 length: 15 amino acids. The V and J ends lost 0 bases and 2 bases respectively, with 12 bases between them. DNA of the CDR3: TGCGCCAGCAGCTTGGGGGCGGTTAATACCTACGAGCAGTACGTC. It yields the protein CASSLGAVNTYEQYV.

CDR3 sequence: CASSYQRGVSAQEKLFF. The CDR3 DNA reads as TGTGCCAGCAGTTACCAACGGGGAGTCTCGGCGCAGGAAAAACTGTTTTTT. V gene TRBV6-5 combines with J gene TRBJ1-4, with D uncertain. The CDR3 runs 17 residues. Germline loops: CDR1 MNHEY, CDR2 SVGAGI. V lost 2 bases and J lost 8, with 21 bases in between.